This T cell receptor (beta chain) derives from a study of Ad26.COV2.S vaccination and SARS-CoV-2 variants. Treatment here: about 20 received Ad26.COV2.S at low or high dose, single or two shots; about 5 received placebo; per-sample allocation not given. Specimen acquisition occurred on day 63 following the initial vaccine or placebo injection. Assay used: immunoSEQ multiplex PCR; TCRdb lists only in-frame clones, some missing. The data show just under 250,000 clones, 70% to 90% seen once. The CDR3 contains 17 residues. The V segment lost 6 bases and the J segment 4 bases; nucleotides outside the gene matches: 14. Germline-derived CDR1 and CDR2 are SNHLY and FYNNEI.

The chain is built from TRBV2 and TRBJ1-4, with 7 positions matching TRBD1. This specimen consisted of peripheral blood, obtained in a trial of Ad26.COV2.S vaccine versus placebo. The receptor's source is a person between 18 and 59 years old who received the Ad26.COV2.S COVID-19 vaccine or a placebo. The chain's CDR3 is CASSPDSYRGINEKLFF. The CDR3 DNA sequence: TGTGCCAGCAGCCCGGATAGCTACAGGGGAATTAATGAAAAACTGTTTTTT.